The clone carrying this T cell receptor beta chain was observed many times. Its specificity is not known. V lost 6 bases to trimming and J lost 1 base, with 15 bases between them. CDR3 length equals 14 residues. Germline V gene data show CDR1 as SQVTM and CDR2 as ANQGSEA. The data were taken from a study of Graves' ophthalmopathy and Graves' hyperthyroidism. Study in general: The stable label applied to hyperthyroidism with no ophthalmopathy within 18 months of follow-up.

RNA transcripts served as template for amplifying TCR beta CDR3 sequences. The authors performed first-round RT-PCR with HTBI primers and then a second-round multiplex PCR. TCRdb independently ran MiXCR on the multiplex PCR reads; one entry per CDR3 protein. In the table there are about 500,000 distinct CDR3 sequences, under 45% of which are singletons. People with hyperthyroidism were aged 18 to 65 and newly diagnosed, under 2 months' duration. Researchers turned away patients with other autoimmune diseases, uncontrolled infections, pregnancy or lactation. Study findings and constraints: The blood repertoire also included most expanded thyroid clonotypes above 0.001 frequency.

The TCR sequence derives from an adult man with Graves' hyperthyroidism. This chain joins TRBV29-1 and TRBJ1-1; tentative D call: TRBD1 (5 bases). Sequenced input: peripheral blood or thyroid tissue (not recorded which). The CDR3 loop is CSVAPRDRNTEAFF. In DNA, the CDR3 is TGCAGCGTCGCTCCTCGAGACAGGAACACTGAAGCTTTCTTT.